This T cell receptor (beta chain) was sequenced in a study of blood T cell repertoires in COVID-19. Turning to the study itself: The United States, Italy and Spain were the sources of the acute and convalescent COVID-19 samples.

Per the authors' pipeline: From reference gene primer amplification, estimates of nucleated cell counts were derived. Assay used: immunoSEQ multiplex PCR; TCRdb lists only in-frame clones, some missing. V and J calls and clone size are copied from that table; D and trimming were computed from the DNA. The data contain over 200,000 clones, 75% to 90% of them singletons. Recruited during active infection, patients (from Seattle) were subsequently followed longitudinally. CDR1 and CDR2 from the germline V gene are SGHNT and YYREEE (reference sequence). This CDR3 comprises 14 residues. V gave up 5 bases and J gave up 1 base; unmatched junction bases: 5.

Material: peripheral blood. The chain has TRBV5-4 and TRBJ2-5; TRBD1 matches 7 bases. The sequence derives from a man in his thirties or forties with COVID-19, enrolled during active disease. CDR3 DNA sequence: TGTGCCAGCAGGCCCGACAGGGTCCAAGAGACCCAGTACTTC. The encoded protein is CASRPDRVQETQYF.